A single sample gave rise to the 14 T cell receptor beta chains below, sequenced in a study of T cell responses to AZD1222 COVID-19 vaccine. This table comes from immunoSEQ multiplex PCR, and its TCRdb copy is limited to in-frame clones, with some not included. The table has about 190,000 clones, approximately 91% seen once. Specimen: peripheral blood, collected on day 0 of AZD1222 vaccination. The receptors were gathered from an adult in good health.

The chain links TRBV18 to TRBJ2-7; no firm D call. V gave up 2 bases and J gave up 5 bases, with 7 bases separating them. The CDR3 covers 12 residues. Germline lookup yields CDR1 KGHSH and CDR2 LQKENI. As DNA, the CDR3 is TGTGCCAGCTCACCAGGATGGAACGAGCAGTACTTC. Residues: CASSPGWNEQYF. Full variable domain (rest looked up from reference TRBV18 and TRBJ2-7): NAGVMQNPRHLVRRRGQEARLRCSPMKGHSHVYWYRQLPEEGLKFMVYLQKENIIDESGMPKERFSAEFPKEGPSILRIQQVVRGDSAAYFCASSPGWNEQYFGPGTRLTVT.

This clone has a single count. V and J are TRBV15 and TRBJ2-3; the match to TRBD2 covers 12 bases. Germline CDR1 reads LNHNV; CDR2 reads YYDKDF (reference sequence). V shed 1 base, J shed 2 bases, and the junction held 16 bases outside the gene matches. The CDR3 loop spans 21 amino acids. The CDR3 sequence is CATSRGRLAGVHPGDTDTQYF. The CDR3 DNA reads TGTGCCACCAGCAGAGGTAGACTAGCGGGAGTCCACCCAGGGGACACAGATACGCAGTATTTT.

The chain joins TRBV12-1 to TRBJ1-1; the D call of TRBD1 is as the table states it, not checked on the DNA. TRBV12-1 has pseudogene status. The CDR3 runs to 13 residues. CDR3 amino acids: CASSSIGTGGAFF. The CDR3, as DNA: TGTGCCAGCAGCTCTATCGGGACAGGAGGAGCTTTCTTT.

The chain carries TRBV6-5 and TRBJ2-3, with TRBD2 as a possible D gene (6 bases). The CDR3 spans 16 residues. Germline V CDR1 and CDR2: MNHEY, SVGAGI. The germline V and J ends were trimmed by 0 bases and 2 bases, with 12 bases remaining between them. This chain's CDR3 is CASSYSLASVTDTQYF. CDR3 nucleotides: TGTGCCAGCAGTTACTCGCTAGCGTCCGTCACAGATACGCAGTATTTT.

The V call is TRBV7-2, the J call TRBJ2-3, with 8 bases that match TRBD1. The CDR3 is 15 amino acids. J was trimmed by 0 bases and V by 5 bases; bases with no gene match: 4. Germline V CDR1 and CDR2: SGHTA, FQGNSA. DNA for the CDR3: TGTGCCAGCAGCACGACAGGGGCTAGCACAGATACGCAGTATTTT. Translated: CASSTTGASTDTQYF.

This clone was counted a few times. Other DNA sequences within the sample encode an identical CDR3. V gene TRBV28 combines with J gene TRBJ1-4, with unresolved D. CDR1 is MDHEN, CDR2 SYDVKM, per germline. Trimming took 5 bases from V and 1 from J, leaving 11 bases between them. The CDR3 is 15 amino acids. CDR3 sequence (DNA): TGTGCCAGCAGTGCCGCGGGAGGAACTAATGAAAAACTGTTTTTT. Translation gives CASSAAGGTNEKLFF.

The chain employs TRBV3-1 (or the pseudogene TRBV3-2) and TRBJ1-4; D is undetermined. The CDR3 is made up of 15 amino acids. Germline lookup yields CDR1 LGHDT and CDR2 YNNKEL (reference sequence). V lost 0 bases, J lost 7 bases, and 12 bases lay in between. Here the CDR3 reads CASSQDARVAEKLFF. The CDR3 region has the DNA TGTGCCAGCAGCCAAGATGCCCGGGTCGCTGAAAAACTGTTTTTT.

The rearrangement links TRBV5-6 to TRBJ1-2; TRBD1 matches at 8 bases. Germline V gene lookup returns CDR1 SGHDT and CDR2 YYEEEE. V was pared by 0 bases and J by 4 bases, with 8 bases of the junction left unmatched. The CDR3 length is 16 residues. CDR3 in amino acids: CASSLAVGTGRYGYTF. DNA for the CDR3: TGTGCCAGCAGCTTGGCAGTTGGGACAGGCCGCTATGGCTACACCTTC. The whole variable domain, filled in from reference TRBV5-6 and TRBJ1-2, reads DAGVTQSPTHLIKTRGQQVTLRCSPKSGHDTVSWYQQALGQGPQFIFQYYEEEERQRGNFPDRFSGHQFPNYSSELNVNALLLGDSALYLCASSLAVGTGRYGYTFGSGTRLTVV.

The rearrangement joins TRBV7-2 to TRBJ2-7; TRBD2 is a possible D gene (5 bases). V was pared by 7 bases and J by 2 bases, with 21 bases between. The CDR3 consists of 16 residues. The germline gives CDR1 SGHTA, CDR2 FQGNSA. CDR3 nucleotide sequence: TGTGCCAGCACCCCTACGGGGATACCCCTTCCCTACGAGCAGTACTTC. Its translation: CASTPTGIPLPYEQYF. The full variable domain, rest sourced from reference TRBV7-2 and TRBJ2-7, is GAGVSQSPSNKVTEKGKDVELRCDPISGHTALYWYRQSLGQGLEFLIYFQGNSAPDKSGLPSDRFSAERTGGSVSTLTIQRTQQEDSAVYLCASTPTGIPLPYEQYFGPGTRLTVT.

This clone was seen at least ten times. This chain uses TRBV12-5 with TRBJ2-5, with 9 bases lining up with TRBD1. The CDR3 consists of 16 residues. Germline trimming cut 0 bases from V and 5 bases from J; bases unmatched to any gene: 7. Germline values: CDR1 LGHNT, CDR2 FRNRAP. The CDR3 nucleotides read TGTGCTAGTGGTTTGGTACCGGGACAGGGACCCGAGACCCAGTACTTC. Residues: CASGLVPGQGPETQYF.

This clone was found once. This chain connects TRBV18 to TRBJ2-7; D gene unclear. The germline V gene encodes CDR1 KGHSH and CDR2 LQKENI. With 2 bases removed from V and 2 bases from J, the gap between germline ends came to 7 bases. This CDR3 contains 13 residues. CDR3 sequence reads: CASSPAGPYEQYF. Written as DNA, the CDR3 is TGTGCCAGCTCACCAGCAGGACCCTACGAGCAGTACTTC.

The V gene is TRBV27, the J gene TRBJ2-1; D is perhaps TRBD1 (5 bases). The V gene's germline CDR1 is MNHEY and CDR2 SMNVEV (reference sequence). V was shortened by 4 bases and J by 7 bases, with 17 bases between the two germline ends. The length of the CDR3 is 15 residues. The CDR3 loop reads CASSSSLGATNEQFF. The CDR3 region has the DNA TGTGCCAGCAGTTCATCCTTAGGGGCGACGAATGAGCAGTTCTTC.

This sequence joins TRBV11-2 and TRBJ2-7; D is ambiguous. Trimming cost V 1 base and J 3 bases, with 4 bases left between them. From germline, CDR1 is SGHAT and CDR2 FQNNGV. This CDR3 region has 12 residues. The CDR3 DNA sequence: TGTGCCAGCAGCTTAGGTGTCTACGAGCAGTACTTC. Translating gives CASSLGVYEQYF. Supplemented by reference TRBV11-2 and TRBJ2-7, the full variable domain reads EAGVAQSPRYKIIEKRQSVAFWCNPISGHATLYWYQQILGQGPKLLIQFQNNGVVDDSQLPKDRFSAERLKGVDSTLKIQPAKLEDSAVYLCASSLGVYEQYFGPGTRLTVT.

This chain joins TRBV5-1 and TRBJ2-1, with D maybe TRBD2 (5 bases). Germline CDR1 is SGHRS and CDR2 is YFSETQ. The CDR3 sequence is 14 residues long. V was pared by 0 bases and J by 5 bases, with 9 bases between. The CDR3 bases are TGCGCCAGCAGCTTGGTTTCAGCGGACAATGAGCAGTTCTTC. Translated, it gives CASSLVSADNEQFF.